Shown below are 20 T cell receptor beta chains from a single sample sequenced in a study of cytomegalovirus exposure and HLA in healthy donors. PCR primers comprised 60 Vbeta and 13 Jbeta primers. Profiled with immunoSEQ multiplex PCR; TCRdb holds only in-frame clones, not every one. The sample has roughly 180,000 clones; approximately 80% are singletons. Specimen: PBMCs. The receptors come from a man aged 18 to 35 in good health and CMV-seronegative.

The chain employs TRBV28 and TRBJ2-7; weak D call: TRBD1 (6 bases). The CDR3 extends over 12 amino acids. With 5 bases removed from V and 5 bases from J, the gap between germline ends came to 10 bases. Germline-derived CDR1 and CDR2 are MDHEN and SYDVKM. The CDR3: CASSIQGHEQYF. The CDR3, as DNA: TGTGCCAGCAGTATACAGGGACACGAGCAGTACTTC.

This chain joins TRBV12-5 and TRBJ2-7, with D maybe TRBD2 (6 bases). The V and J ends lost 2 bases and 6 bases respectively, with 11 bases between them. The V gene's germline CDR1 is LGHNT and CDR2 FRNRAP. CDR3 length equals 13 residues. The CDR3 sequence is CASGLTGRGEQYF. In DNA, the CDR3 is TGTGCTAGTGGTTTGACGGGGCGGGGCGAGCAGTACTTC.

This clone showed up just once. This rearrangement joins TRBV7-9 to TRBJ1-4; D call uncertain. CDR3 length: 13 residues. Trimming took 4 bases from V and 6 from J, leaving 9 bases between them. CDR1 is SEHNR, CDR2 FQNEAQ, per germline (reference sequence). The CDR3, as DNA: TGTGCCAGCAGCTCCCCCCTTGATGAAAAACTGTTTTTT. Amino acid sequence: CASSSPLDEKLFF.

The chain is built from TRBV28 and TRBJ2-3; 10 positions match TRBD2. This CDR3 region has 15 residues. Germline trimming cut 6 bases from V and 4 bases from J; bases unmatched to any gene: 7. Looked up from germline, CDR1 is MDHEN and CDR2 is SYDVKM. The CDR3 spells CASSLLAGSSDTQYF. The CDR3, as DNA: TGTGCCAGCAGCCTACTAGCGGGATCATCAGATACGCAGTATTTT.

There are a few counts of this clone. V usage is TRBV6-1 and J usage is TRBJ2-3; D not resolved. In germline, CDR1 is MNHNS, CDR2 SASEGT. V was trimmed by 2 bases and J by 4 bases, leaving 7 bases between them. The CDR3 consists of 13 residues. The CDR3 DNA sequence: TGTGCCAGCAGTGAAATTCGTGCAGATACGCAGTATTTT. Protein: CASSEIRADTQYF.

This clone occurred once. J is TRBJ1-2 and V is TRBV5-5; D is unclear. V lost 6 bases and J lost 3, with 9 bases in between. Germline values: CDR1 SGHKS, CDR2 YYEKEE (reference sequence). The CDR3 consists of 12 residues. The CDR3 nucleotides read TGTGCCAGCACTGTCGGGTACTATGGCTACACCTTC. Translated: CASTVGYYGYTF.

The chain employs TRBV9 and TRBJ2-3, with 10 nucleotides matching TRBD2. Losses at the gene ends were 4 bases for V and 1 base for J; bases not matched to a gene: 6. The CDR3 totals 16 residues. Germline values: CDR1 SGDLS, CDR2 YYNGEE. The CDR3 reads CASSLAGELGTDTQYF. The CDR3 nucleotides are TGTGCCAGCAGCCTAGCGGGGGAGTTGGGCACAGATACGCAGTATTTT.

This clone was picked up a small number of times. This chain connects TRBV2 to TRBJ1-4; possible D gene TRBD1, 5 bases. The CDR3 covers 15 residues. The germline V gene encodes CDR1 SNHLY and CDR2 FYNNEI. Deletions cut 2 bases from V and 7 bases from J, with 14 bases between. CDR3 protein: CASSESGGVREKLFF. CDR3 sequence (DNA): TGTGCCAGCAGTGAATCGGGGGGTGTTCGTGAAAAACTGTTTTTT.

The table lists this clone with a few counts. The genes are TRBV4-3 and TRBJ2-2; 13 bases are shared with TRBD2. In germline, CDR1 is LGHNA, CDR2 YSLEER. The junction had 3 bases not matched to a gene; V was cut back by 4 bases and J by 7 bases. The CDR3 is 15 residues long. Here the CDR3 DNA reads TGCGCCAGCAGCCCGGGGACTAGCGGGGTCGGGGAGCTGTTTTTT. Amino acids: CASSPGTSGVGELFF.

The chain has TRBV5-1 and TRBJ1-1; D is unclear. This CDR3 contains 11 residues. Trimming took 1 base from V and 7 from J, leaving 5 bases between them. Per germline, CDR1 SGHRS and CDR2 YFSETQ. The CDR3 bases are TGCGCCAGCAGCTTGCTAGGTGAAGCTTTCTTT. It specifies CASSLLGEAFF. Full variable domain (remainder filled in from reference TRBV5-1 and TRBJ1-1): KAGVTQTPRYLIKTRGQQVTLSCSPISGHRSVSWYQQTPGQGLQFLFEYFSETQRNKGNFPGRFSGRQFSNSRSEMNVSTLELGDSALYLCASSLLGEAFFGQGTRLTVV.

The V gene is TRBV6-5, the J gene TRBJ2-7; possibly TRBD1 for D (6 bases). The CDR3 contains 13 residues. CDR1 is MNHEY and CDR2 is SVGAGI in the germline V gene. Trimming shortened V by 4 bases and J by 13 bases, and 20 bases separated the two germline ends. Here the CDR3 DNA reads TGTGCCAGCAGTTCCCCGACAGGCCCCGCGGCCTACTTC. Translated, it gives CASSSPTGPAAYF.

The J gene is TRBJ2-5, the V gene TRBV9, with 7 bases aligning to TRBD2. The CDR3 runs 16 residues. V was pared by 4 bases and J by 5 bases, with 14 bases of the junction left unmatched. CDR1 and CDR2 from the germline V gene are SGDLS and YYNGEE. Written as DNA, the CDR3 is TGTGCCAGCAGCTCCCCACATCTAGCGGAGGGGGAGACCCAGTACTTC. This sequence encodes CASSSPHLAEGETQYF.

This clone was picked up one time. The genes are TRBV9 and TRBJ2-2; 14 bases align to TRBD2. V trimming: 3 bases; J trimming: 8 bases; junction bases outside the gene matches: 9. The length of the CDR3 is 17 residues. Germline V CDR1 and CDR2: SGDLS, YYNGEE. CDR3: CASSAGTSGRVWGELFF. DNA for the CDR3: TGTGCCAGCAGCGCCGGGACTAGCGGGAGAGTTTGGGGGGAGCTGTTTTTT.

This chain joins TRBV27 and TRBJ1-5, with D perhaps matching TRBD1 (6 bases). The germline V and J ends were trimmed by 5 bases and 0 bases, with 11 bases remaining between them. This CDR3 spans 15 amino acids. From germline, CDR1 is MNHEY and CDR2 SMNVEV (reference sequence). The chain's CDR3 is CASSPHRVSNQPQHF. The CDR3 DNA is TGTGCCAGCAGTCCGCACAGGGTTAGCAATCAGCCCCAGCATTTT.

The chain recombines TRBV5-8 with TRBJ2-3; the match to TRBD1 covers 7 bases. This CDR3 is built from 13 residues. The trim removed 4 bases at V and 4 bases at J, leaving 3 bases unmatched. Germline lookup yields CDR1 SGHTS and CDR2 YDEGEE. CDR3 DNA: TGTGCCAGCAGCCGGGACAGTTCAGATACGCAGTATTTT. It yields the protein CASSRDSSDTQYF.

The CDR3 bases are TGCGCCAGCAGCCAAGATTTGTCGCGGACTGAAGCTTTCTTT. It yields the protein CASSQDLSRTEAFF. V and J are TRBV4-1 and TRBJ1-1; D is unclear. CDR1 and CDR2 (germline): MGHRA, YSYEKL. V lost 0 bases to trimming and J lost 5 bases, with 10 bases between them. CDR3 size: 14 residues.

Details on this clone: Other DNA sequences in this sample translate to the same CDR3. The V and J genes are TRBV28 and TRBJ2-7, with TRBD2 matching 7 bases. CDR3 length equals 14 residues. CDR1 is MDHEN, CDR2 SYDVKM, per germline. Trimming removed 3 bases from V and 2 bases from J; junction bases left unmatched: 4. The CDR3 DNA is TGTGCCAGCAGTTTGGGCGGGAGTACCTACGAGCAGTACTTC. It is translated as CASSLGGSTYEQYF.

This clone was seen a single time. The chain recombines TRBV27 with TRBJ2-7; no clear D. Trimming removed 7 bases at V and 3 bases at J, with 16 bases between. Germline V lookup: CDR1 MNHEY, CDR2 SMNVEV (reference sequence). This CDR3 spans 14 amino acids. The DNA for the CDR3 is TGTGCCAGCACCTCTGGATTAGGCGGCTACGAGCAGTACTTC. Translating it yields CASTSGLGGYEQYF.

The DNA for the CDR3 is TGTGCCAGCAGTTACTGGGGGGGCCCGTACGATGAGCAGTTCTTC. Translated, it gives CASSYWGGPYDEQFF. V and J are TRBV6-5 and TRBJ2-1, with TRBD2 as a possible D gene (7 bases). The germline V gene encodes CDR1 MNHEY and CDR2 SVGAGI. Trimming removed 1 base at V and 8 bases at J, with 15 bases between. CDR3 length: 15 residues.

V gene TRBV6-1 combines with J gene TRBJ2-1; possibly TRBD2 for D (5 bases). Germline CDR1 reads MNHNS; CDR2 reads SASEGT. The length of the CDR3 is 16 residues. V lost 2 bases and J lost 9, with 20 bases in between. The CDR3 nucleotides are TGTGCCAGCAGTGAAACAACTAGGGATGTCTTGGGTGAGCAGTTCTTC. Residues: CASSETTRDVLGEQFF.